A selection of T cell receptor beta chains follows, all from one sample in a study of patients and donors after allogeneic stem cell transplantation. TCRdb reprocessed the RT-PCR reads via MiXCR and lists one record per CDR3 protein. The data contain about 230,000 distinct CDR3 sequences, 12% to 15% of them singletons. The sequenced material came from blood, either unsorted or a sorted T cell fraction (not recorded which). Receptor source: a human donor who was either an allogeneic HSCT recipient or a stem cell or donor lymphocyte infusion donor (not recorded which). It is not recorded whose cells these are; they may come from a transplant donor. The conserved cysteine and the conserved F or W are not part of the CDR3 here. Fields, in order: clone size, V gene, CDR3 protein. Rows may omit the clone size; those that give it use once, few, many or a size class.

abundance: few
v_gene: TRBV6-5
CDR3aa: ASSWGDSNSPLH

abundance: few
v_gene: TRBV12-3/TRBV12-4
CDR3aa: ASSLTAANSPLH

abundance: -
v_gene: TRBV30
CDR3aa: AWESNMNTEAF

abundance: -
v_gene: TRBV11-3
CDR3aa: ASSLGGGRETDTQY

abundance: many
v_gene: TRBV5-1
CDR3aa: ASSPTKAGAEQY

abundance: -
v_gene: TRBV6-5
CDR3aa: ASSYTAGPDSGNTIY

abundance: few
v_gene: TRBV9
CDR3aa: ASSQGIGGDNQPQH

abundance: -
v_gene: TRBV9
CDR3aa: ASSVRDREAVQF

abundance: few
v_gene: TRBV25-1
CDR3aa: ASSDRSGGQYEQY

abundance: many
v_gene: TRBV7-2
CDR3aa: ASSLGWEKGYT

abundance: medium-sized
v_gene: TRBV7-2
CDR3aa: ASSLVWTGGLNEQF

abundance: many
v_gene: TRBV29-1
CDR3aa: SVEGSGTYEQY

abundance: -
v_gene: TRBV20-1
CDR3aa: SAREFRVGTEAF

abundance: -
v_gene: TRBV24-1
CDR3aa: ATSETSGHTDTQY

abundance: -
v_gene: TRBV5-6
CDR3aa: ASSRATSGVGKNIQY

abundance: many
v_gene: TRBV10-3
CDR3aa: AISEFSGGGEKLF

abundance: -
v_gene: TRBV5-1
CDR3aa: ASSYAGTGETEAF

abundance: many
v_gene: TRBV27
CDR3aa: ASSLSAYDGTGELF

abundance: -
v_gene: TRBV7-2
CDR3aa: ASSLRGDNNSPLH

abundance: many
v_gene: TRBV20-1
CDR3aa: SARDEGREKLF

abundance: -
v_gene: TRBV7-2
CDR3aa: ASSLAPGGTDTQY

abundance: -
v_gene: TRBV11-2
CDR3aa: ASSKLGGYEQY